The 8 T cell receptor beta chains below all came from one sample that was sequenced in a study of OX40 agonist ivuxolimab in advanced cancers. Sequencing used immunoSEQ multiplex PCR; TCRdb keeps in-frame clones, though not all of them. The sample holds roughly 150,000 clones, 90% to 95% seen once. Material: CD4+ or CD8+ T cells sorted from blood, obtained in a trial of the OX40 agonist ivuxolimab. Receptors originate from an adult with an advanced solid tumor such as melanoma, head and neck, liver or kidney cancer.

This clone has just one count. The chain has TRBV27 and TRBJ2-7; D ambiguous. V lost 3 bases, J lost 3 bases, and 12 bases lay in between. This CDR3 spans 14 amino acids. CDR1 is MNHEY, CDR2 SMNVEV, per germline (reference sequence). The CDR3 loop is CASSFGDQLYEQYF. The CDR3 DNA reads as TGTGCCAGCAGTTTTGGGGATCAGCTCTACGAGCAGTACTTC.

This rearrangement joins TRBV21-1 to TRBJ2-7; the table gives TRBD2 as D, unverified against the DNA. TRBV21-1 is recorded as a pseudogene. There are 15 residues in the CDR3. The CDR3 sequence: CASSWGGPSSYEQYF. The CDR3 nucleotides read TGTGCCAGCAGCTGGGGAGGGCCAAGCTCCTACGAGCAGTACTTC.

The chain combines TRBV9 with TRBJ1-1; D not certain. The CDR3 contains 14 residues. Germline assignment: CDR1 SGDLS and CDR2 YYNGEE. V was shortened by 3 bases and J by 4 bases, with 13 bases between the two germline ends. The CDR3 reads CASSAWVGSTEAFF. CDR3 sequence (DNA): TGTGCCAGCAGCGCGTGGGTCGGGAGCACTGAAGCTTTCTTT.

The genes are TRBV5-8 and TRBJ2-1, with 7 bases aligning to TRBD2. Losses at the gene ends were 2 bases for V and 4 bases for J; bases not matched to a gene: 12. The germline V gene has CDR1 SGHTS and CDR2 YDEGEE. The CDR3 runs to 17 residues. For the CDR3, the DNA is TGTGCCAGCAGCTTTGTTGTCTGGGCGGGGGTATACAATGAGCAGTTCTTC. As protein: CASSFVVWAGVYNEQFF.

The chain recombines TRBV19 with TRBJ2-4, with D possibly TRBD1 on 6 matching bases. There are 15 residues in the CDR3. V was cut by 4 bases and J by 6 bases, with 16 bases left in between. Germline CDR1 reads LNHDA; CDR2 reads SQIVND (reference sequence). The CDR3 DNA reads TGTGCCAGTAGTACGAGGGGGATCGGAGTAAACATTCAGTACTTC. Translated, it gives CASSTRGIGVNIQYF.

This chain uses TRBV5-8 with TRBJ1-2; D remains unclear. The CDR3 has 10 residues. V lost 4 bases and J lost 9, with 7 bases in between. The V gene's germline CDR1 is SGHTS and CDR2 YDEGEE. The CDR3 loop is CASSAERYTF. The CDR3 DNA sequence: TGTGCCAGCAGCGCGGAACGCTACACCTTC.

The chain joins TRBV7-3 to TRBJ1-1; possibly TRBD1 for D (5 bases). Germline V lookup: CDR1 SGHTA, CDR2 FQGTGA. This CDR3 is 13 amino acids long. V lost 10 bases to trimming and J lost 0 bases, with 12 bases between them. The DNA for the CDR3 is TGTGCCACCGCGAGGGGACTGAACACTGAAGCTTTCTTT. It yields the protein CATARGLNTEAFF.

With respect to this clone: The sample holds other DNA sequences that translate to the same CDR3. DNA for the CDR3: TGTGCCAGCAGCTTAGATGGGGGAGGCGAGCAGTACTTC. This gives the protein CASSLDGGGEQYF. The V call is TRBV7-9, the J call TRBJ2-7, with D possibly being TRBD2 (6 bases). CDR1 is SEHNR and CDR2 is FQNEAQ in the germline V gene (reference sequence). This CDR3 spans 13 amino acids. Trimming removed 1 base at V and 6 bases at J, with 10 bases between.